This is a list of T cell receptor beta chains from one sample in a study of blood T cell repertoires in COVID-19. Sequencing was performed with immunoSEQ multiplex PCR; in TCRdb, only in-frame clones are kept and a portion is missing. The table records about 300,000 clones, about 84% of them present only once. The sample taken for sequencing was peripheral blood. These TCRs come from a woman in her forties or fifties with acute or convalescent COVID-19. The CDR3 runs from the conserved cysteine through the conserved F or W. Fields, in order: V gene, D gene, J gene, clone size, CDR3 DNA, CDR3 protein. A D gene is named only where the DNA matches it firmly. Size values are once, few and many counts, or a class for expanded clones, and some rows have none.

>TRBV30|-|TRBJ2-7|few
TGTGCCTGGAGGGGCGGGCTGTTCACAGATGCGACCTACGAGCAGTACTTC
CAWRGGLFTDATYEQYF
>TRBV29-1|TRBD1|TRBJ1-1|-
TGCAGCGTCAAGGGACAGCTGAACACTGAAGCTTTCTTT
CSVKGQLNTEAFF
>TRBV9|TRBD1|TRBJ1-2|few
TGTGCCAGCAGCGTCCGGACAGGGATTGATGGCTACACCTTC
CASSVRTGIDGYTF
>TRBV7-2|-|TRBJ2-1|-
TGTGCCAGCAGCCCGACTTGGAGGAACAATGAGCAGTTCTTC
CASSPTWRNNEQFF
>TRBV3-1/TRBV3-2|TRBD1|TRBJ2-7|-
TGTGCCAGCAGCCAAGAGTGGGACAGGGGATTAGGCTCGCAGTACTTC
CASSQEWDRGLGSQYF
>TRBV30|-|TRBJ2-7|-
TGTGCCTGGGCTCCTGCCGGGACATTGGCCTACGAGCAGTACTTC
CAWAPAGTLAYEQYF
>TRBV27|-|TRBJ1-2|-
TGTGCCAGCAGTCCCTCTTCCAACTATGGCTACACCTTC
CASSPSSNYGYTF
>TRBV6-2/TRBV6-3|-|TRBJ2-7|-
TGTGCCAGCAGTTACTCGACGCGGTACTCCTACGAGCAGTACTTC
CASSYSTRYSYEQYF
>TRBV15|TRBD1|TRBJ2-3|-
TGTGCCACCAGCAAACGGACAGGGGGAACAGATACGCAGTATTTT
CATSKRTGGTDTQYF
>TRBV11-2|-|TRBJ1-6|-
TGTGCCAGCAGCCTGGCAGATTCACCCCTCCACTTT
CASSLADSPLHF
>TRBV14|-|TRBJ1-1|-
TGTGCCAGCAGCCAAGGGCTGGCGGGAGAAGCTTTCTTT
CASSQGLAGEAFF
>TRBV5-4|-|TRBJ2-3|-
TGTGCCAGCAGCTTGGGGCAGGATACGCAGTATTTT
CASSLGQDTQYF
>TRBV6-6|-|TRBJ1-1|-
TGTGCCAGCAGCCGACACCTCAGGGACACTGAAGCTTTCTTT
CASSRHLRDTEAFF
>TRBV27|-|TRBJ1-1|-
TGTGCCAGCAGTAGGACAAGGGGGTCTACTGAAGCTTTCTTT
CASSRTRGSTEAFF
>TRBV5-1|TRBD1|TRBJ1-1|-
TGCGCCAGCAGCGTGACCGGGACAGGGGGCACTGAAGCTTTCTTT
CASSVTGTGGTEAFF
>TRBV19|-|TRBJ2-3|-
TGTGCCAGTAGTATTCTGGCCACAGATACGCAGTATTTT
CASSILATDTQYF
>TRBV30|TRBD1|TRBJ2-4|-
TGTGCCTGGACCCGCACAGACAGGGGAGGAAACATTCAGTACTTC
CAWTRTDRGGNIQYF
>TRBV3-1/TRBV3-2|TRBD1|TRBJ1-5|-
TGTGCCAGCAGCCAATCCGGGACAGTCAATCAGCCCCAGCATTTT
CASSQSGTVNQPQHF
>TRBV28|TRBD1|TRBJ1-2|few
TGTGCCAGCAGTTATACAGGGGGCGAAGGTTCTGTTGATGGCTACACCTTC
CASSYTGGEGSVDGYTF
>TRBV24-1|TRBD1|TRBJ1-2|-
TGTGCCACCAGTGGGACAGGGTGGTATGGCTACACCTTC
CATSGTGWYGYTF
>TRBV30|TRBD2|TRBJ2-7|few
TGTGCCTGGACGGGGGGGGACGAGCAGTACTTC
CAWTGGDEQYF
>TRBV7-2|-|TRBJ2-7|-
TGTGCCAGCAGCTTGACAGGTCTTACCTACGAGCAGTACTTC
CASSLTGLTYEQYF
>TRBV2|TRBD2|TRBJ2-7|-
TGTGCCAGCAGTGAAGAGGAGCTAGCGGGGGCCTACGAGCAGTACTTC
CASSEEELAGAYEQYF
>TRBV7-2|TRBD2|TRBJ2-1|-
TGTGCCAGCAGCTTAATAGCGGGAGCGGGCTACAATGAGCAGTTCTTC
CASSLIAGAGYNEQFF
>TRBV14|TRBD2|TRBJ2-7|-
TGTGCCAGCAGCCGACTAGCGGACCCCTACGAGCAGTACTTC
CASSRLADPYEQYF
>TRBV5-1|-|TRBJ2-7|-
TGCGCCAGCAGCCACCAAGCCCGAGACTACGAGCAGTACTTC
CASSHQARDYEQYF
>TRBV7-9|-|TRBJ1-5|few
TGTGCCAGCAGCTCAGGGTATGGCAATCAGCCCCAGCATTTT
CASSSGYGNQPQHF
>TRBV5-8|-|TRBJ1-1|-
TGTGCCAGCAGCTTGCTGGGAGGGATGAACACTGAAGCTTTCTTT
CASSLLGGMNTEAFF
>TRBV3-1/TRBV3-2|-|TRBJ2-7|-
TGTGCCAGCAGCCAATCCATCTCATTAGGAGGCGAGCAGTACTTC
CASSQSISLGGEQYF
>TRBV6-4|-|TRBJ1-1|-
TGTGCCAGCAGCGCGGTGGTGAACACTGAAGCTTTCTTT
CASSAVVNTEAFF
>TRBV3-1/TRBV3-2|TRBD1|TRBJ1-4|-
TGTGCCAGCAGCCCCGACACACAGGGGTGGGGAAAACTGTTTTTT
CASSPDTQGWGKLFF
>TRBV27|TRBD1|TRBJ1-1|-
TGTGCCAGCAGGGTATACAGGGGGACTGAAGCTTTCTTT
CASRVYRGTEAFF
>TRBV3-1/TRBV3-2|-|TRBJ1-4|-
TGTGCCAGCAGCCAAGAAGGGGTAGTGATTGAAAAACTGTTTTTT
CASSQEGVVIEKLFF
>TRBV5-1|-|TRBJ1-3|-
TGCGCCAGCAGCTTGACAGGCTACTCTGGAAACACCATATATTTT
CASSLTGYSGNTIYF
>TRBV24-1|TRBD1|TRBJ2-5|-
TGTGCCACCAGTGATTTGAGACAGGGAGAGACCCAGTACTTC
CATSDLRQGETQYF
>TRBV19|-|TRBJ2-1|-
TGTGCCAGTAGTATAGATCCCCGCGGTGGCTCCTACAATGAGCAGTTCTTC
CASSIDPRGGSYNEQFF
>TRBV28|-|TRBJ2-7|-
TGTGCCAGCAGTTTAAGCCCTACCTACGAGCAGTACTTC
CASSLSPTYEQYF
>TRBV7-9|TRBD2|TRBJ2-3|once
TGTGCCAGCAGCTTAACTAGCGACAGCACAGATACGCAGTATTTT
CASSLTSDSTDTQYF
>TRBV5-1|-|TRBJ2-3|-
TGCGCCAGCAGCTTGGGCGGGGATACGCAGTATTTT
CASSLGGDTQYF
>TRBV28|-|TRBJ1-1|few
TGTGCCAGCACGGGGGTAACTGAAGCTTTCTTT
CASTGVTEAFF
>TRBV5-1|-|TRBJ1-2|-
TGCGCCAGCAGCTTGGACAGATATGGCTACACCTTC
CASSLDRYGYTF
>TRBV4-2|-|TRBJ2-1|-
TGTGCCAGCAGCCTTTCTCAGGGGCTCTACAATGAGCAGTTCTTC
CASSLSQGLYNEQFF
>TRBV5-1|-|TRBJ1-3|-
TGCGCCAGCAGCTTCGGGTCTTCATCCGCCTCCTCTGGAAACACCATATATTTT
CASSFGSSSASSGNTIYF
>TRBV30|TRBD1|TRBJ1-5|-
TGTGCCTGGAGTACGGACAGGGGGTGGGGAGATAGCAATCAGCCCCAGCATTTT
CAWSTDRGWGDSNQPQHF
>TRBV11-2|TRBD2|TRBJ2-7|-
TGTGCCAGCAGCTTAGGATCACTAGCGGGCTACGAGCAGTACTTC
CASSLGSLAGYEQYF
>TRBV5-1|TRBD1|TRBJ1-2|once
TGCGCCAGCAGCGGAGGGGACAGGGGGCTTGATGGCTACACCTTC
CASSGGDRGLDGYTF